A single sample gave rise to the 30 T cell receptor beta chains below, sequenced in a study of cytomegalovirus exposure and HLA in healthy donors. PCR used 60 Vbeta primers and 13 Jbeta primers. Assay: immunoSEQ multiplex PCR; the TCRdb copy retains only in-frame clones and omits some. The sample consists of fewer than 250,000 clones, around 87% of them appearing once. Sequencing was performed on PBMCs. These receptors came from a woman between 18 and 29 years old in good health and CMV-seronegative.

The chain employs TRBV7-3 and TRBJ2-1; 7 bases agree with TRBD2. The CDR3 spans 14 residues. Losses at the gene ends were 0 bases for V and 6 bases for J; bases not matched to a gene: 2. Germline assignment: CDR1 SGHTA and CDR2 FQGTGA. The CDR3 region has the DNA TGTGCCAGCAGCTTAACCGGGGGGAGCAATGAGCAGTTCTTC. It specifies CASSLTGGSNEQFF.

The V call is TRBV5-8, the J call TRBJ1-1; possibly TRBD1 for D (6 bases). Germline CDR1 reads SGHTS; CDR2 reads YDEGEE. This CDR3 contains 15 residues. V was shortened by 0 bases and J by 1 base, with 10 bases between the two germline ends. CDR3 amino acids: CASSLGTGQNTEAFF. The CDR3 nucleotides are TGTGCCAGCAGCTTGGGAACAGGGCAGAACACTGAAGCTTTCTTT. The complete variable domain, with remaining parts taken from reference TRBV5-8 and TRBJ1-1, reads EAGVTQSPTHLIKTRGQQATLRCSPISGHTSVYWYQQALGLGLQFLLWYDEGEERNRGNFPPRFSGRQFPNYSSELNVNALELEDSALYLCASSLGTGQNTEAFFGQGTRLTVV.

J is TRBJ2-5 and V is TRBV29-1, with 7 bases that match TRBD1. CDR1 is SQVTM, CDR2 ANQGSEA, per germline. The CDR3 length is 14 residues. Unmatched junction bases numbered 4, after V lost 3 bases and J lost 0 bases. The CDR3 DNA is TGCAGCGTTGAGGGGACAGCCTACCAAGAGACCCAGTACTTC. It codes for CSVEGTAYQETQYF.

This chain uses TRBV6-5 with TRBJ2-7; no clear D. CDR1 and CDR2 (germline): MNHEY, SVGAGI. The V and J ends lost 5 bases and 9 bases respectively, with 11 bases between them. The CDR3 is 11 amino acids. The CDR3 nucleotides are TGTGCCAGCAGTAGCACTGTCGGGCAGTACTTC. Translation gives CASSSTVGQYF.

CDR3 nucleotides: TGTGCCAGCAGTTCAGGGGCTAGCGGGAGGAATGAGCAGTTCTTC. Translating gives CASSSGASGRNEQFF. V and J are TRBV6-5 and TRBJ2-1, with TRBD2 identical over 11 bases. V shed 4 bases and J 7 bases; nucleotides not matched to a gene: 6. The CDR3 is 15 residues long. Per the germline V gene, CDR1 is MNHEY and CDR2 is SVGAGI.

This clone was picked up one time. The V call is TRBV27, the J call TRBJ2-2; D is uncertain. In germline, CDR1 is MNHEY, CDR2 SMNVEV (reference sequence). The V gene lost 4 bases and the J gene lost 6 bases, with 3 bases spanning the gap. CDR3 size: 11 residues. The DNA of the CDR3 is TGTGCCAGCAGTTCGGCCGGGGAGCTGTTTTTT. Translated: CASSSAGELFF.

The J gene is TRBJ2-1, the V gene TRBV7-9; the match to TRBD2 covers 11 bases. Trimming took 2 bases from V and 10 from J; bases not matched to a gene: 10. Germline CDR1 and CDR2: SEHNR and FQNEAQ (reference sequence). The CDR3 is 16 residues long. The CDR3 DNA sequence: TGTGCCAGCAGCTTAACTAGCGGGAGAGACAATGAGGAGCAGTTCTTC. Amino acids: CASSLTSGRDNEEQFF.

V and J are TRBV5-1 and TRBJ2-5, with D tentatively TRBD1 (5 bases). The CDR3 is made up of 13 amino acids. The V gene lost 2 bases and the J gene lost 0 bases, with 5 bases spanning the gap. CDR1 and CDR2 from the germline V gene are SGHRS and YFSETQ. CDR3 nucleotide sequence: TGCGCCAGCAGCTTACAGGACCAAGAGACCCAGTACTTC. It is translated as CASSLQDQETQYF.

The chain uses TRBV5-1 and TRBJ2-7, with D perhaps matching TRBD2 (5 bases). The germline V and J ends were trimmed by 0 bases and 0 bases, with 10 bases remaining between them. The CDR3 has 15 residues. CDR1 is SGHRS and CDR2 is YFSETQ in the germline V gene. The CDR3 protein is CASSLVGGSSYEQYF. In nucleotides, the CDR3 is TGCGCCAGCAGCTTGGTCGGCGGGTCCTCCTACGAGCAGTACTTC.

The chain has TRBV4-1 and TRBJ2-7; 8 bases are a match to TRBD1. CDR3 length: 14 residues. The V gene end was trimmed by 1 base and the J gene end by 7 bases; junction bases not matched to a gene: 6. Germline CDR1 reads MGHRA; CDR2 reads YSYEKL. The DNA of the CDR3 is TGCGCCAGCAGCCAAGGGCAGGGGGCAGGGGAGCAGTACTTC. Its protein product is CASSQGQGAGEQYF.

The chain links TRBV7-6 to TRBJ2-5; possibly TRBD2 for D (5 bases). The CDR3 runs to 18 residues. Trimming pared 1 base from V and 4 bases from J, leaving 22 bases between. Germline V gene sequence: CDR1 SGHVS, CDR2 FNYEAQ. CDR3 protein: CASSLVARDRLLGETQYF. The CDR3 DNA reads TGTGCCAGCAGCTTAGTTGCGAGGGATAGACTCCTTGGAGAGACCCAGTACTTC.

This clone was seen only a few times. V gene TRBV6-5 combines with J gene TRBJ1-2; possibly TRBD1 for D (5 bases). V shed 0 bases and J shed 11 bases, with 19 bases lying between them. The length of the CDR3 is 15 residues. Germline CDR1 and CDR2: MNHEY and SVGAGI. The CDR3 sequence is CASSYSGQLSTGYTF. The CDR3, as DNA: TGTGCCAGCAGTTACTCGGGGCAGCTTTCTACTGGGTACACCTTC.

The gene calls are TRBV7-2 and TRBJ2-5; D remains unclear. Germline lookup yields CDR1 SGHTA and CDR2 FQGNSA. V lost 5 bases, J lost 5 bases, and 15 bases lay in between. The CDR3 loop spans 14 amino acids. The CDR3 here is CASSLRRGGETQYF. DNA for the CDR3: TGTGCCAGCAGCCTGAGACGCGGTGGGGAGACCCAGTACTTC.

The chain couples TRBV4-1 to TRBJ1-3; D is possibly TRBD1 (5 bases). Trimming removed 1 base from V and 0 bases from J, with 19 bases in between. Looked up from germline, CDR1 is MGHRA and CDR2 is YSYEKL. CDR3 length: 19 amino acids. As DNA, the CDR3 is TGCGCCAGCAGCCAAGGAGGCAGGGTTAGGGCTCTCTCTGGAAACACCATATATTTT. It yields the protein CASSQGGRVRALSGNTIYF.

V usage is TRBV5-1 and J usage is TRBJ2-3; D is possibly TRBD1 (5 bases). Germline V gives CDR1 SGHRS, CDR2 YFSETQ. This CDR3 contains 16 residues. V was pared by 0 bases and J by 3 bases, with 14 bases between. The CDR3 loop reads CASSLGDSPGTDTQYF. DNA for the CDR3: TGCGCCAGCAGCTTGGGCGACAGTCCCGGGACAGATACGCAGTATTTT.

The V gene is TRBV6-1, the J gene TRBJ2-7; a possible D gene is TRBD1 (6 bases). The CDR3 contains 13 residues. Trimming stripped 6 bases from V and 7 bases from J, with 16 bases between. From germline, CDR1 is MNHNS and CDR2 SASEGT. CDR3 coding DNA: TGTGCCAGCAGGGGGGCGGAGTTGGGAGAGCAGTACTTC. Residues: CASRGAELGEQYF.

This sequence joins TRBV19 and TRBJ1-5, with D possibly matching TRBD1 (5 bases). Trimming removed 4 bases at V and 0 bases at J, with 10 bases between. The CDR3 is made up of 15 amino acids. Per the germline V gene, CDR1 is LNHDA and CDR2 is SQIVND (reference sequence). For the CDR3, the DNA is TGTGCCAGTAGTAGTCGACAGTATAGCAATCAGCCCCAGCATTTT. Translated, it gives CASSSRQYSNQPQHF.

This clone occurred a few times. The chain has TRBV6-5 and TRBJ2-7; D gene uncertain. The CDR3 has 11 residues. Germline loops: CDR1 MNHEY, CDR2 SVGAGI. V was cut by 6 bases and J by 0 bases, with 3 bases left in between. The CDR3 sequence is CASSHSYEQYF. Here the CDR3 DNA reads TGTGCCAGCAGCCACTCCTACGAGCAGTACTTC.

As to this clone: The sample carries other DNA sequences with the same CDR3. The chain recombines TRBV28 with TRBJ1-2, with 9 bases matching TRBD1. This CDR3 is 14 amino acids long. Trimming took 3 bases from V and 2 from J; bases not matched to a gene: 1. The germline V gene has CDR1 MDHEN and CDR2 SYDVKM. The chain's CDR3 is CASSLGQGNYGYTF. In DNA form, the CDR3 reads TGTGCCAGCAGTTTGGGACAGGGAAACTATGGCTACACCTTC.

The chain employs TRBV27 and TRBJ2-1, with TRBD1 as a possible D gene (5 bases). Germline CDR1 is MNHEY and CDR2 is SMNVEV (reference sequence). The CDR3 sequence is 14 residues long. The V and J ends lost 5 bases and 2 bases respectively, with 10 bases between them. The CDR3 nucleotides are TGTGCCAGCAGTATCAGGGTCCCCTACAATGAGCAGTTCTTC. Translated: CASSIRVPYNEQFF.

The V gene is TRBV29-1, the J gene TRBJ2-1; the match to TRBD2 covers 9 bases. J gave up 6 bases and V 7 bases, and 13 bases lay outside the gene matches. Germline V gene sequence: CDR1 SQVTM, CDR2 ANQGSEA. The CDR3 runs 15 residues. The CDR3 DNA sequence: TGCAGCGCCACCCGAGGTAGCGGGGGCCCCAATGAGCAGTTCTTC. Translation gives CSATRGSGGPNEQFF.

This chain links TRBV6-5 with TRBJ1-1; 7 bases match TRBD1. CDR3 length equals 13 residues. V shed 2 bases, J shed 5 bases, and the junction held 2 bases outside the gene matches. CDR1 and CDR2 (germline): MNHEY, SVGAGI. CDR3 sequence reads: CASSYNRGTEAFF. As DNA, the CDR3 is TGTGCCAGCAGTTACAACAGGGGAACTGAAGCTTTCTTT.

This chain joins TRBV27 and TRBJ1-1; 8 bases fit TRBD1. Unmatched junction bases numbered 5, after V lost 3 bases and J lost 2 bases. CDR1 and CDR2 (germline): MNHEY, SMNVEV (reference sequence). This CDR3 spans 15 amino acids. The CDR3 protein is CASSFGQGGNTEAFF. In DNA, the CDR3 is TGTGCCAGCAGTTTCGGACAGGGAGGCAACACTGAAGCTTTCTTT.

The chain employs TRBV2 and TRBJ1-2; 8 bases agree with TRBD1. This CDR3 is built from 13 residues. The J segment lost 3 bases and the V segment lost 4 bases, leaving 1 base of the junction unmatched. The germline CDR1 and CDR2 sequences are SNHLY and FYNNEI. CDR3 bases: TGTGCCAGCAGTGCGGGACAGGACTATGGCTACACCTTC. Amino acids: CASSAGQDYGYTF.

The chain carries TRBV6-5 and TRBJ2-7; tentative D call: TRBD2 (6 bases). The CDR3 is 15 residues long. Germline V gene data show CDR1 as MNHEY and CDR2 as SVGAGI. The V gene lost 0 bases and the J gene lost 1 base, with 10 bases spanning the gap. The DNA of the CDR3 is TGTGCCAGCAGTTACTCTGGGCGGGGATCCTACGAGCAGTACTTC. Translating it yields CASSYSGRGSYEQYF.

The chain couples TRBV30 to TRBJ2-1, with 9 nucleotides matching TRBD1. The CDR3 length is 14 residues. Per the germline V gene, CDR1 is GTSNPN and CDR2 is SVGIG (reference sequence). V shed 2 bases, J shed 2 bases, and the junction held 1 base outside the gene matches. The CDR3 DNA reads as TGTGCCTGGAGTTGGGACAGGGCCTACAATGAGCAGTTCTTC. Its translation: CAWSWDRAYNEQFF.

The chain recombines TRBV6-5 with TRBJ1-4, with D perhaps matching TRBD1 (6 bases). The CDR3 extends over 15 amino acids. Trimming pared 4 bases from V and 2 bases from J, leaving 11 bases between. The germline CDR1 and CDR2 sequences are MNHEY and SVGAGI. CDR3 region: CASSWATGTNEKLFF. The CDR3, as DNA: TGTGCCAGCAGTTGGGCTACAGGGACTAATGAAAAACTGTTTTTT.

The gene calls are TRBV5-1 and TRBJ1-6; 8 bases line up with TRBD1. Per germline, CDR1 SGHRS and CDR2 YFSETQ. Unmatched junction bases numbered 4, after V lost 2 bases and J lost 9 bases. The CDR3 has 14 residues. This CDR3 is CASSFTGGGSPLHF. CDR3 bases: TGCGCCAGCAGCTTTACAGGGGGTGGTTCACCCCTCCACTTT.

This clone was observed once. V and J are TRBV10-1 and TRBJ2-2, with 7 bases matching TRBD1. From germline, CDR1 is WNHNN and CDR2 SYGVQD (reference sequence). The CDR3 loop spans 14 amino acids. Trimming removed 10 bases from V and 0 bases from J; junction bases left unmatched: 5. The chain's CDR3 is CATKGGSNTGELFF. CDR3 nucleotide sequence: TGCGCCACCAAAGGGGGCTCGAACACCGGGGAGCTGTTTTTT.

This clone was counted only a few times. V is TRBV5-1 and J is TRBJ2-1, with unresolved D. Trimming removed 2 bases at V and 9 bases at J, with 6 bases between. The CDR3 consists of 11 residues. From germline, CDR1 is SGHRS and CDR2 YFSETQ. The DNA for the CDR3 is TGCGCCAGCAGCTTTAGAGCTGAGCAGTTCTTC. This translates into CASSFRAEQFF. The whole variable domain, remainder taken from reference TRBV5-1 and TRBJ2-1, is KAGVTQTPRYLIKTRGQQVTLSCSPISGHRSVSWYQQTPGQGLQFLFEYFSETQRNKGNFPGRFSGRQFSNSRSEMNVSTLELGDSALYLCASSFRAEQFFGPGTRLTVL.